The T cell receptor beta chain described here comes from a study of CD4 T cells in relation to SARS-CoV-2 and coronaviruses. The V and J ends lost 0 bases and 4 bases respectively, with 10 bases between them. This CDR3 comprises 15 residues. From germline, CDR1 is LGHNA and CDR2 YSLEER. Comments on this clone: Its target is unknown.

The method was immunoSEQ multiplex PCR; TCRdb's version includes in-frame clones alone and lacks a portion of them. This table holds around 24,000 clones, roughly 76% found once. CD4+ T cells from unexposed donors were obtained before the COVID-19 pandemic (2011-2018). The cells were cultured for over eight days before CD4+ T cells were isolated. Cells permitting, SARS-CoV-2 S/N and four cold-coronavirus spikes were tested on unexposed-donor CD4+ T cells. This TCR was sampled from a human donor in good health. J is TRBJ1-3 and V is TRBV4-3, with a possible D match to TRBD1 (5 bases). The sequencing sample was made of CD4+ T cells from PBMCs, cultured in vitro. CDR3 in amino acids: CASSQDWTYGNTIYF. The DNA for the CDR3 is TGCGCCAGCAGCCAAGACTGGACATACGGAAACACCATATATTTT.